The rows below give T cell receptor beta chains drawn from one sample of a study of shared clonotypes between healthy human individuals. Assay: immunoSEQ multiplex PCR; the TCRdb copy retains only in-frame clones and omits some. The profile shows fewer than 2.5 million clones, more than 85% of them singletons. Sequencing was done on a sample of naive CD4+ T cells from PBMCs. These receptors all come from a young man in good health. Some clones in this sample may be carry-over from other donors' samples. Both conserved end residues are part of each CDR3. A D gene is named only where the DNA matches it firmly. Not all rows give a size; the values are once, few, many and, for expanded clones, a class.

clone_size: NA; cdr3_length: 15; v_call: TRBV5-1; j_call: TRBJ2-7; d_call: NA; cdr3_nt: TGCGCCAGCAATGAGGAGCCAGGGGCACGATACGAGCAGTACTTC; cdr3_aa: CASNEEPGARYEQYF
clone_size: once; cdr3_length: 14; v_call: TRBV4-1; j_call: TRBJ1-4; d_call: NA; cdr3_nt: TGCGCCAGCAGCCCCCCTACAGGAACTGAAAAACTGTTTTTT; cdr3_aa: CASSPPTGTEKLFF
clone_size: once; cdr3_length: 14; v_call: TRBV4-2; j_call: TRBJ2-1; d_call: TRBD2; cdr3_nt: TGTGCCAGCAACTTGGGACTAGCTGACAATGAGCAGTTCTTC; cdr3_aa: CASNLGLADNEQFF
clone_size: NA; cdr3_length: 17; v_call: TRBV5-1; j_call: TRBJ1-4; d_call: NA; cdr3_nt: TGCGCCAGCAGCAACCCGACAGGAGGATCAACTAATGAAAAACTGTTTTTT; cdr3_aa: CASSNPTGGSTNEKLFF
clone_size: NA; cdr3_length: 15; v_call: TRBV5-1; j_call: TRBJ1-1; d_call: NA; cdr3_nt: TGCGCCAGCAGCGTTTCAGGGGACGTTTGGACTGAAGCTTTCTTT; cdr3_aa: CASSVSGDVWTEAFF
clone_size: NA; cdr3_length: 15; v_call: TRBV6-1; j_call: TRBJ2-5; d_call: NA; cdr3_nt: TGTGCCAGCAGTGGGACTCCTGTTGTCAGAGAGACCCAGTACTTC; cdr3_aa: CASSGTPVVRETQYF
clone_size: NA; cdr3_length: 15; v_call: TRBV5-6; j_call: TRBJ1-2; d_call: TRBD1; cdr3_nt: TGTGCCAGCAGCTTGGAGAGGGGGCGCTTCTATGGCTACACCTTC; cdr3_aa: CASSLERGRFYGYTF
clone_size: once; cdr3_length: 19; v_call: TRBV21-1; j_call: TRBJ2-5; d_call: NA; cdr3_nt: TGTGCCAGCGCCCCCGGGACCGACCATCGGGAGGGCCGAGGGGAGACCCAGTACTTC; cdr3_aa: CASAPGTDHREGRGETQYF
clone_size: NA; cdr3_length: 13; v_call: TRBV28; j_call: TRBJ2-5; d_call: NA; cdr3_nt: TGTGCCAGCAGTTTGGGGGGGCATGAGACCCAGTACTTC; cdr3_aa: CASSLGGHETQYF
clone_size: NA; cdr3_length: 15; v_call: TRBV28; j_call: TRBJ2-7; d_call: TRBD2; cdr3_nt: TGTGCCAGCAGTTTATTTAGCGGGAGGGCCGCCGAGCAGTACTTC; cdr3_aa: CASSLFSGRAAEQYF
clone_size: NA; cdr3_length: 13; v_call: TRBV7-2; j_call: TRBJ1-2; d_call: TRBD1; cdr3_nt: TGTGCCAGCAGCCCCACAGGGGCCTATGGCTACACCTTC; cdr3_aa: CASSPTGAYGYTF
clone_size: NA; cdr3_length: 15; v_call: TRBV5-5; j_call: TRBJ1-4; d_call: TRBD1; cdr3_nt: TGTGCCAGCAGCACATCTGCAGGACAGGGTGAAAAACTGTTTTTT; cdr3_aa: CASSTSAGQGEKLFF
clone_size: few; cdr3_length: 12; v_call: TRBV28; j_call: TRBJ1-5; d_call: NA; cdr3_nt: TGTGCCAGCAGTTTTCTGGAGCAGCCCCAGCATTTT; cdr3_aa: CASSFLEQPQHF